These 2 T cell receptor beta chains share one sample of origin, sequenced in a study of T-cell reconstitution after alpha-beta-depleted transplantation in children (dated by TCRdb to 2016 to 2017). Study-level results and caveats: Hyperexpanded clone frequencies declined over subsequent months; after one year, T-cell counts and TCRbeta diversity were mostly attributed to newly produced T cells.

The sample's treatment or condition, from its label and the paper: allogeneic hematopoietic cell transplantation with graft depleted of TCRalphabeta T cells and CD19 B cells. The library was made by PCR. Reads for this sample came from an Illumina HiSeq 2500. To normalize quantification of the TCRbeta repertoire, the TCR libraries were built with molecular barcoding that relied on unique molecular identifiers. The raw public reads went through TCRdb reprocessing: fastp at Q25, MiXCR clone calling, in-frame beta chains kept. Records with the same CDR3 protein are collapsed into one entry carrying the most frequent genes and DNA. The sample records fewer than 350,000 distinct CDR3 sequences, about 7.3% of which are singletons. The top ten constitute approximately 9.1% of the sample. Their antigens remain unidentified. Sequenced here: peripheral blood, sampled 360 days after TCRalphabeta/CD19-depleted stem cell transplant. These receptors were collected from a female patient aged 2 to 10 who had a stem cell transplant for Fanconi anemia, so the T cells may come from the graft donor.

The chain employs TRBV2 and TRBJ2-5, with TRBD2 as a possible D gene (7 bases). The germline gives CDR1 SNHLY, CDR2 FYNNEI. V was trimmed by 6 bases and J by 4 bases, leaving 12 bases between them. The CDR3 extends over 13 amino acids. The CDR3: CASRRGGAETQYF. In DNA form, the CDR3 reads TGTGCCAGCAGACGAGGGGGGGCAGAGACCCAGTACTTC.

In its sample, this clonotype was seen once. The chain uses TRBV4-3 and TRBJ2-1; TRBD2 matches at 7 bases. Germline values: CDR1 LGHNA, CDR2 YSLEER. This CDR3 is built from 18 residues. The V and J ends lost 4 bases and 1 base, in that order; junction bases with no gene match: 13. The CDR3: CASSRALGGGNSYNEQFF. The CDR3 DNA sequence: TGCGCCAGCAGCCGCGCCTTGGGGGGGGGTAATTCCTACAATGAGCAGTTCTTC.